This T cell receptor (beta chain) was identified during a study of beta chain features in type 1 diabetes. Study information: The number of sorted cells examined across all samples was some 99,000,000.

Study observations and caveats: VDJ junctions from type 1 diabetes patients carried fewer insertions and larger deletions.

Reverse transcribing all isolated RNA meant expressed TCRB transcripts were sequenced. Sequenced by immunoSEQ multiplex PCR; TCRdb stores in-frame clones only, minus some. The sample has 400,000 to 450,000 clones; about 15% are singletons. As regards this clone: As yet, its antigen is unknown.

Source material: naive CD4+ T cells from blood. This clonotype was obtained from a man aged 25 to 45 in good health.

In DNA, the CDR3 is TGTGCCAGTACCGGGGGACTCTGGGGCTACACCTTC. Its translation: CASTGGLWGYTF. This chain connects TRBV19 to TRBJ1-2; tentative D call: TRBD1 (5 bases). V lost 7 bases, J lost 8 bases, and 14 bases lay in between. CDR3 size: 12 residues. Germline CDR1 is LNHDA and CDR2 is SQIVND (reference sequence).